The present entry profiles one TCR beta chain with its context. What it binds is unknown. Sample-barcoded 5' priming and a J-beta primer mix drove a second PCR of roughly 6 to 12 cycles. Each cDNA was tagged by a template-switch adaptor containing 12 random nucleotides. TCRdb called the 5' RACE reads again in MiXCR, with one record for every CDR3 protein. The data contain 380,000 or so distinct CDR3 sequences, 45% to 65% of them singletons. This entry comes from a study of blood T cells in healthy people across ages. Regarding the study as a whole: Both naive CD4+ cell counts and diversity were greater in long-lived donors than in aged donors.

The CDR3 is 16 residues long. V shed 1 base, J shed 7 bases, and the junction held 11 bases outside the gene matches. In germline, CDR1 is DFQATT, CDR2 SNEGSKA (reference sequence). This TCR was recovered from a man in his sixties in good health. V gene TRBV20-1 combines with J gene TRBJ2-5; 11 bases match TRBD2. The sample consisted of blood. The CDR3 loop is CSARASLAGVLGTQYF. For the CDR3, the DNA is TGCAGTGCTAGAGCCTCACTAGCGGGGGTTTTGGGGACCCAGTACTTC.